The entry below gives a single T cell receptor beta chain sequence along with its context. The CDR3 totals 14 residues. Trimming took 2 bases from V and 5 from J; bases not matched to a gene: 3. Germline CDR1 and CDR2: SGDLS and YYNGEE. These data come from a study of cytomegalovirus exposure and HLA in healthy donors. The study ran its PCR with 60 Vbeta and 13 Jbeta primers. Some clones are missing from TCRdb's copy, which holds only in-frame ones; the method was immunoSEQ multiplex PCR. The table has over 120,000 clones, about 80% seen once. This chain connects TRBV9 to TRBJ2-7; 11 nucleotides align to TRBD1. The sequence came from a woman between 55 and 75 years old in good health and CMV-seropositive. Sequencing was performed on PBMCs. CDR3 protein: CASSVGQGAHEQYF. The CDR3 region has the DNA TGTGCCAGCAGCGTCGGACAGGGGGCACACGAGCAGTACTTC.